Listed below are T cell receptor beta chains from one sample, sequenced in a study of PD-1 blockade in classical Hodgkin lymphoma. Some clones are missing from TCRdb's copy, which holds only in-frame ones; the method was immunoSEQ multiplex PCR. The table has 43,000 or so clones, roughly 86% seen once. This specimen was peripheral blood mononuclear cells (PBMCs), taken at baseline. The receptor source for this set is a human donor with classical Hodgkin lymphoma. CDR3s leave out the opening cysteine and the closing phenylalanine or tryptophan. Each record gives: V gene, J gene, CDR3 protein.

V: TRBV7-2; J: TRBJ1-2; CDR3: ASSLSVFGYGYT
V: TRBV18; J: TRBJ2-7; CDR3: ASSPGALAYEQY
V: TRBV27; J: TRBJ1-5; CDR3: ASSLGRGNNQPQH
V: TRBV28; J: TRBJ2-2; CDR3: ASRRGSGELF
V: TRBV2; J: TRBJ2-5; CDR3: ASSPRLAGEQFQETQY
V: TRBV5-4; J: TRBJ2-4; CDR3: ASSLGGELAKNIQY
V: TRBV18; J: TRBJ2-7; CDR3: ASSRDSRSSSSYEQY
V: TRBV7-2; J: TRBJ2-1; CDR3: ASSLRASGRRYEQF
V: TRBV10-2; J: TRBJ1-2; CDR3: ASSEGTAYYGYT
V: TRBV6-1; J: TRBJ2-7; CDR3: ASNFGGDYEQY
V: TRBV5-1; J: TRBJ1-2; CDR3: ASSLGGTSNYGYT
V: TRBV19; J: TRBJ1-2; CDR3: ASSMSLADGYT
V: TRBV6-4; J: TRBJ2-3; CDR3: ASSDSSGGTDTQY
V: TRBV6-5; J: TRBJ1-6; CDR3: ASSYGELKNSPLH
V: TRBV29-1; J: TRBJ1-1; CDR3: SVRQNTEAF
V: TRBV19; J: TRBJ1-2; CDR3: ASSIAPFGAWDGYT
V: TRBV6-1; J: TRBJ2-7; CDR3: ASSEARREQY
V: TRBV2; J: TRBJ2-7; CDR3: ASSRDPGDEQY
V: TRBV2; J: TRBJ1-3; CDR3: ASTPGLNSGNTIY
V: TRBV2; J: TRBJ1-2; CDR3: ASRGGSRGYT
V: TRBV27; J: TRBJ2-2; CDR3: ASSLFPGELF
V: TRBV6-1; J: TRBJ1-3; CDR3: ASSGTGLGNTIY
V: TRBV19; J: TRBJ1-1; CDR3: ASRQTTVFPEAF
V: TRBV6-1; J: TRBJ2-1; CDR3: ASLELAGGEQF
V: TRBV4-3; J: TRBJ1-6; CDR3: ASSQDHPRTGSPLH
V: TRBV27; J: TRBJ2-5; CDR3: ASSLLSGGSKTQY
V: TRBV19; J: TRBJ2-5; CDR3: ASSSAGGGETQY